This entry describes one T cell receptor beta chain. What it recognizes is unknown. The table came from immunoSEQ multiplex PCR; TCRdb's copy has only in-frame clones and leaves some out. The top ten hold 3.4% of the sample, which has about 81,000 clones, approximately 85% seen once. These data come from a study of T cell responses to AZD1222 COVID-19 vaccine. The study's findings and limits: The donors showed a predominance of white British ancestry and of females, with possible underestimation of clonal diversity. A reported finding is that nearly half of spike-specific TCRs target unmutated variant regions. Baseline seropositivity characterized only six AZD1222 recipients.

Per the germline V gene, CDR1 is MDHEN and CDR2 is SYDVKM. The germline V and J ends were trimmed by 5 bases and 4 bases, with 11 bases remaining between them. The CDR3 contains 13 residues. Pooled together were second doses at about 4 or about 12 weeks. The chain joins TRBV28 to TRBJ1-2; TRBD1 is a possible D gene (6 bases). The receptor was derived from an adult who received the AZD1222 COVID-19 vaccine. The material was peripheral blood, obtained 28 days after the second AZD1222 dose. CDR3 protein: CASSHDRIYGYTF. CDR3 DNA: TGTGCCAGCAGTCATGACAGGATCTATGGCTACACCTTC.